A selection of T cell receptor beta chains follows, all from one sample in a study of sequential checkpoint blockade in melanoma. Here immunoSEQ multiplex PCR was the method, and the copy in TCRdb shows in-frame clones only, minus some. The sample includes approximately 37,000 clones, approximately 84% of them seen just once. The sequencing used CD8+ T cells sorted from blood (inferred from file names), collected from a patient given nivolumab and ipilimumab in sequence. Receptor source: a human donor with melanoma. The CDR3 runs from the conserved cysteine through the conserved F or W. A D gene is named only where the DNA matches it firmly. Where a row states a size, it is once, few, many or the class of an expanded clone; other rows omit it.

DNA,CDR3,J,V,D,size
TGTGCCAGCAGCGTAAGGGGCCACTCTGGAAACACCATATATTTT,CASSVRGHSGNTIYF,TRBJ1-3,TRBV9,-,-
TGTGCCAGCAGCTTGGTAGCCGGGATGGACTATGGCTACACCTTC,CASSLVAGMDYGYTF,TRBJ1-2,TRBV5-5,-,-
TGTGCCAGCAGCTTAGAAGGACAGGGGTTCACAGATACGCAGTATTTT,CASSLEGQGFTDTQYF,TRBJ2-3,TRBV13,TRBD1,once
TGCGCCAGCAGCGGGGGGGACAGGGGGCGCTGGACTGAAGCTTTCTTT,CASSGGDRGRWTEAFF,TRBJ1-1,TRBV5-1,TRBD1,-
TGTGCCAGCAGCCAAGGTTACAGGGCCTACGAAAAACTGTTTTTT,CASSQGYRAYEKLFF,TRBJ1-4,TRBV14,-,few
TGTGCCAGCAGCCGTGCCCCGGGACCCTTGGGAGGGGAAAAACTGTTTTTT,CASSRAPGPLGGEKLFF,TRBJ1-4,TRBV27,-,-
TGTGCCAGCAGCCCCTCACGGGAGGGCCGGAATGAGCAGTTCTTC,CASSPSREGRNEQFF,TRBJ2-1,TRBV13,TRBD2,-
TGTGCCAGCAGTTACGGGGCAGCCTACGAGCAGTACTTC,CASSYGAAYEQYF,TRBJ2-7,TRBV6-5,-,-
TGCAGCGTTGAATCGCCGGACAGGGAGTCCTACAATGAGCAGTTCTTC,CSVESPDRESYNEQFF,TRBJ2-1,TRBV29-1,TRBD1,few
TGTGCCAGTAGTCAGGGGCGTGACGAGCAGTACTTC,CASSQGRDEQYF,TRBJ2-7,TRBV19,-,-
TGCAGCGTTGAATCATACAATGAGCAGTTCTTC,CSVESYNEQFF,TRBJ2-1,TRBV29-1,-,-
TGTGCCAGCCAGGGGCCTGGAAACACCATATATTTT,CASQGPGNTIYF,TRBJ1-3,TRBV27,-,-
TGTGCCAGCAGTGCAACCGGGTCCTTTAATGAAAAACTGTTTTTT,CASSATGSFNEKLFF,TRBJ1-4,TRBV9,-,-
TGTGCCAGCAGCTTAGGTTCAGGGATAGGCGAAGAGACCCAGTACTTC,CASSLGSGIGEETQYF,TRBJ2-5,TRBV11-3,-,-
TGTGCCAGCTCACCCGGGACACCAGGCCCCTACAATGAGCAGTTCTTC,CASSPGTPGPYNEQFF,TRBJ2-1,TRBV18,-,-
TGTGCCAGCAGCTTGGCCACGGGGACTGAAGCTTTCTTT,CASSLATGTEAFF,TRBJ1-1,TRBV5-4,-,-
TGTGCCAGCAGCTTGTTGACTCTCGTAACAGGGATGGGGCCTGAAGCTTTCTTT,CASSLLTLVTGMGPEAFF,TRBJ1-1,TRBV5-6,-,once
TGTGCCAGCAGGTTTGACGGGACAGGCTACGAGCAGTACTTC,CASRFDGTGYEQYF,TRBJ2-7,TRBV6-1,TRBD1,-
TGTGCCAGTAGTATAGGGGACACCCTATGGTACGAGCAGTACTTC,CASSIGDTLWYEQYF,TRBJ2-7,TRBV19,-,-
TGTGCCAGCTCTCTAGCAGGGGGTACGAACGAGCAGTACTTC,CASSLAGGTNEQYF,TRBJ2-7,TRBV18,TRBD1,-
TGCGCCAGCAGCCCAATAGCGGGAAGCACAGATACGCAGTATTTT,CASSPIAGSTDTQYF,TRBJ2-3,TRBV4-1,TRBD2,-
TGTGCCAGCAGCGTCGCGGAGATCTCCTACAATGAGCAGTTCTTC,CASSVAEISYNEQFF,TRBJ2-1,TRBV9,-,-
TGTGCCAGCCTACAACAGGGATACGAGCAGTACTTC,CASLQQGYEQYF,TRBJ2-7,TRBV7-9,-,few
TGTGCCAGCGCCCCCCTTGGCAGCCAAGAGACCCAGTACTTC,CASAPLGSQETQYF,TRBJ2-5,TRBV27,-,once
TGTGCCAGCAGCTTCCAATCGGGGTCAGATACGCAGTATTTT,CASSFQSGSDTQYF,TRBJ2-3,TRBV9,-,once
TGTGCCAGCAGCCATCCGGGACAGGGCTCCTACGAGCAGTACTTC,CASSHPGQGSYEQYF,TRBJ2-7,TRBV7-9,TRBD1,-
TGTGCCAGCAGCTCGACTAGCGGGGGGAGCACAGATACGCAGTATTTT,CASSSTSGGSTDTQYF,TRBJ2-3,TRBV7-8,TRBD2,-
TGCGCCAGCAGCCAAGATCTCCCGGGGTTACGCACAGATACGCAGTATTTT,CASSQDLPGLRTDTQYF,TRBJ2-3,TRBV4-1,-,-
TGCAGCGTTGAAGGAGACGGGGGAGAGCAGTACTTC,CSVEGDGGEQYF,TRBJ2-7,TRBV29-1,-,-
TGTGCCAGCAGGACCGGGACAGGGGTTAAGCCCCAGCATTTT,CASRTGTGVKPQHF,TRBJ1-5,TRBV28,TRBD1,-
TGCAGCGCCCAGGGACTAGCGGGGGGGATCACAGATACGCAGTATTTT,CSAQGLAGGITDTQYF,TRBJ2-3,TRBV29-1,TRBD2,-
TGTGCCAGCACTCCAGGACACTTGAACACTGAAGCTTTCTTT,CASTPGHLNTEAFF,TRBJ1-1,TRBV27,-,once
TGTGCCAGCAGTTACTTGGGACACCTCCAGAGCGAGCAGTACTTC,CASSYLGHLQSEQYF,TRBJ2-7,TRBV6-5,-,-
TGTGCCAGCAGTTCCTGGAAAGGGGAGGTTTATGGCTACACCTTC,CASSSWKGEVYGYTF,TRBJ1-2,TRBV28,-,-
TGTGCCAGCAGCTTAGATCACAGGGACCGAGAGACCCAGTACTTC,CASSLDHRDRETQYF,TRBJ2-5,TRBV11-3,-,-
TGCGCCAGCAGCATCGGGACAGACAGCTCCTACGAGCAGTACTTC,CASSIGTDSSYEQYF,TRBJ2-7,TRBV5-1,TRBD1,-
TGTGCCAGTAGTATAGCGTCTGCCCCTATACACGAGCAGTACTTC,CASSIASAPIHEQYF,TRBJ2-7,TRBV19,-,few
TGCAGCGTTGAAGATTCTGCGGGATCCGAACGCTCTGGGGCCAACGTCCTGACTTTC,CSVEDSAGSERSGANVLTF,TRBJ2-6,TRBV29-1,-,once